These 27 T cell receptor beta chains share one sample of origin, sequenced in a study of blood T cell repertoires in COVID-19. Clones were read by immunoSEQ multiplex PCR, and TCRdb kept only the in-frame ones, dropping some. The repertoire consists of 130,000 or so clones, with 85% to 90% occurring once and the leading ten covering approximately 2.3%. The sequenced sample consisted of peripheral blood. All receptors come from a woman aged 50 to 60 with acute or convalescent COVID-19.

This rearrangement joins TRBV5-1 to TRBJ2-5; 11 positions match TRBD2. This CDR3 comprises 15 residues. Germline values: CDR1 SGHRS, CDR2 YFSETQ. The ends lost 3 bases at V and 5 bases at J; junction bases unmatched: 6. The chain's CDR3 is CASSSPTSGEETQYF. For the CDR3, the DNA is TGCGCCAGCAGCTCCCCGACTAGCGGGGAGGAGACCCAGTACTTC.

For this clone: One junction end does not reproduce the germline sequence, and a read error may be involved. This chain links TRBV20-1 with TRBJ2-1; no reliable D call. CDR3 length: 11 amino acids. The germline CDR1 and CDR2 sequences are DFQATT and SNEGSKA (reference sequence). CDR3 DNA: TGCAGTGCAAGAGTCAACAATGAGCAGTTCTTC. It is translated as CSARVNNEQFF.

This chain uses TRBV6-5 with TRBJ1-5; 9 nucleotides align to TRBD1. Trimming took 9 bases from V and 2 from J; bases not matched to a gene: 8. The CDR3 has 15 residues. The germline gives CDR1 MNHEY, CDR2 SVGAGI. Written as DNA, the CDR3 is TGTGCCAGTCGGGGGACAGGGATCGGCAATCAGCCCCAGCATTTT. Its translation is CASRGTGIGNQPQHF.

V is TRBV9 and J is TRBJ2-7; weak D call: TRBD1 (5 bases). The germline gives CDR1 SGDLS, CDR2 YYNGEE. The germline V and J ends were trimmed by 3 bases and 2 bases, with 15 bases remaining between them. The CDR3 is made up of 15 amino acids. CDR3: CASSASAGSPYEQYF. CDR3 DNA sequence: TGTGCCAGCAGCGCTTCTGCAGGGTCACCCTACGAGCAGTACTTC.

CDR3 in DNA: TGTGCCAGCAGCCATAGGTCCGGGGAAAAACTGTTTTTT. Protein sequence: CASSHRSGEKLFF. The gene calls are TRBV3-1 (or the pseudogene TRBV3-2) and TRBJ1-4; D ambiguous. The CDR3 is 13 residues long. V lost 3 bases to trimming and J lost 8 bases, with 10 bases between them. Germline CDR1 LGHDT, CDR2 YNNKEL (reference sequence).

This sequence joins TRBV6-2 or TRBV6-3 and TRBJ2-5; a possible D gene is TRBD1 (7 bases). Trimming pared 2 bases from V and 4 bases from J, leaving 14 bases between. The V gene's germline CDR1 is MNHEY and CDR2 SVGEGT. The CDR3 is made up of 15 amino acids. The CDR3 DNA reads TGTGCCAGCAGTTACCAGGGGGGCCCCTCAGAGACCCAGTACTTC. Its translation: CASSYQGGPSETQYF.

The chain couples TRBV18 to TRBJ1-2; D unresolved. Germline V gene data show CDR1 as KGHSH and CDR2 as LQKENI. Trimming took off 3 bases at V and 3 bases at J, with 14 bases between the two ends. The CDR3 loop spans 15 amino acids. As DNA, the CDR3 is TGTGCCAGCTCACCCGCCCCGTCATCGGACTATGGCTACACCTTC. This gives the protein CASSPAPSSDYGYTF.

This chain links TRBV30 with TRBJ2-2, with 7 positions matching TRBD1. The germline gives CDR1 GTSNPN, CDR2 SVGIG (reference sequence). V shed 3 bases and J 3 bases; nucleotides not matched to a gene: 13. CDR3 length: 17 amino acids. The CDR3 nucleotides are TGTGCCTGGAGCCCGGGACAGCTCAGACCCGACACCGGGGAGCTGTTTTTT. Residues: CAWSPGQLRPDTGELFF.

This chain links TRBV4-2 with TRBJ2-7, with D possibly being TRBD1 or TRBD2 (5 bases each). CDR1 LGHNA and CDR2 YNFKEQ come from the germline V gene. The CDR3 runs to 11 residues. V lost 6 bases, J lost 3 bases, and 6 bases lay in between. CDR3 coding DNA: TGTGCCAGCAGGGGGGACTACGAGCAGTACTTC. This sequence encodes CASRGDYEQYF.

The chain combines TRBV6-5 with TRBJ1-1, with 7 positions matching TRBD1. With 6 bases clipped from V and 1 base from J, the junction kept 5 bases outside the gene matches. Germline CDR1 reads MNHEY; CDR2 reads SVGAGI. The CDR3 covers 14 residues. The CDR3 sequence: CASSPRTGNTEAFF. DNA for the CDR3: TGTGCCAGCAGCCCCCGGACAGGGAACACTGAAGCTTTCTTT.

The chain couples TRBV7-9 to TRBJ1-5, with D unresolved. CDR1 is SEHNR, CDR2 FQNEAQ, per germline (reference sequence). The CDR3 is 13 residues long. Trimming took off 5 bases at V and 5 bases at J, with 10 bases between the two ends. CDR3 DNA: TGTGCCAGCAGCCATGGGAGAGATCAGCCCCAGCATTTT. It translates to CASSHGRDQPQHF.

This clone has a single count. The CDR3 sequence: CASSPGQGYSPLHF. The CDR3 DNA follows: TGTGCCAGCAGCCCCGGGCAGGGTTATTCACCCCTCCACTTT. V is TRBV7-9 and J is TRBJ1-6; possible D gene TRBD1, 5 bases. CDR3 length: 14 amino acids. Trimming pared 5 bases from V and 8 bases from J, leaving 13 bases between. Germline V CDR1 and CDR2: SEHNR, FQNEAQ (reference sequence).

The count of this clone is one. The chain couples TRBV3-1 (or the pseudogene TRBV3-2) to TRBJ1-1, with 8 bases aligning to TRBD1. The CDR3 extends over 13 amino acids. Unmatched junction bases numbered 2, after V lost 5 bases and J lost 3 bases. The germline V gene encodes CDR1 LGHDT and CDR2 YNNKEL (reference sequence). This CDR3 is CASSTGGYTEAFF. The CDR3 bases are TGTGCCAGCAGCACAGGGGGATACACTGAAGCTTTCTTT.

This chain uses TRBV10-3 with TRBJ1-2; tentative D call: TRBD1 (6 bases). Trimming removed 10 bases from V and 0 bases from J, with 12 bases in between. The length of the CDR3 is 13 residues. Per the germline V gene, CDR1 is ENHRY and CDR2 is SYGVKD. DNA of the CDR3: TGTGCCACCGGGGGGCTACCTAACTATGGCTACACCTTC. This gives the protein CATGGLPNYGYTF.

The J gene is TRBJ1-2, the V gene TRBV11-2, with D possibly matching TRBD1 (6 bases). Germline CDR1 is SGHAT and CDR2 is FQNNGV. This CDR3 region has 14 residues. Trimming left V 0 bases short and J 4 bases short, with 9 bases between. CDR3 sequence: CASSLEGATYGYTF. CDR3 coding DNA: TGTGCCAGCAGCTTAGAGGGGGCTACCTATGGCTACACCTTC.

In regard to this clone: One end of the junction varies from germline; a read error may be responsible. This rearrangement joins TRBV5-1 to TRBJ2-7; D is ambiguous. The CDR3 is 15 residues long. The V gene's germline CDR1 is SGHRS and CDR2 YFSETQ. The CDR3 loop is CASSPTGYSSFEQYF. DNA for the CDR3: TGCGCCAGCAGCCCAACTGGGTACAGCTCCTTCGAGCAGTACTTC.

The rearrangement uses TRBV6-5 and TRBJ1-5; 9 positions match TRBD1. The trim removed 2 bases at V and 4 bases at J, leaving 3 bases unmatched. This CDR3 contains 15 residues. Germline V CDR1 and CDR2: MNHEY, SVGAGI. The CDR3 bases are TGTGCCAGCAGTTACGCACAGGGGGCAAATCAGCCCCAGCATTTT. Protein: CASSYAQGANQPQHF.

This chain links TRBV5-1 with TRBJ1-2; 10 nucleotides line up with TRBD1. Germline V gene sequence: CDR1 SGHRS, CDR2 YFSETQ. V trimming: 2 bases; J trimming: 6 bases; junction bases outside the gene matches: 4. This CDR3 spans 14 amino acids. Here the CDR3 reads CASSFPTGGNGYTF. In DNA, the CDR3 is TGCGCCAGCAGCTTTCCGACAGGGGGCAATGGCTACACCTTC.

The rearrangement uses TRBV2 and TRBJ2-5; 9 bases map to TRBD1. J gave up 5 bases and V 6 bases, and 7 bases lay outside the gene matches. CDR3 length: 14 amino acids. Looked up from germline, CDR1 is SNHLY and CDR2 is FYNNEI. CDR3 in DNA: TGTGCCAGCAGATCCGGACAGGGGAGGGAGACCCAGTACTTC. This translates into CASRSGQGRETQYF.

The J gene is TRBJ2-1, the V gene TRBV5-1; TRBD2 aligns across 12 bases. Germline V gene data show CDR1 as SGHRS and CDR2 as YFSETQ. The length of the CDR3 is 14 residues. Germline trimming cut 5 bases from V and 9 bases from J; bases unmatched to any gene: 6. The CDR3 DNA reads as TGCGCCAGCAGTCCTAGCGGGAGGGATCCTGAGCAGTTCTTC. Residues: CASSPSGRDPEQFF.

V usage is TRBV15 and J usage is TRBJ1-6; 7 nucleotides line up with TRBD1. The germline gives CDR1 LNHNV, CDR2 YYDKDF (reference sequence). The CDR3 has 14 residues. V lost 3 bases, J lost 9 bases, and 5 bases stayed unmatched. CDR3 bases: TGTGCCACCAGCAGGACACAGGGGATTTCACCCCTCCACTTT. The encoded protein is CATSRTQGISPLHF.

CDR3 sequence reads: CATLYGYTF. CDR3 nucleotides: TGTGCCACCCTCTATGGCTACACCTTC. This chain links TRBV24-1 with TRBJ1-2; D gene uncertain. Germline V gene data show CDR1 as KGHDR and CDR2 as SFDVKD. The V end lost 9 bases, the J end lost 4 bases, and 2 bases lay between the germline ends. CDR3 length: 9 residues.

V gene TRBV24-1 combines with J gene TRBJ2-1; possibly TRBD2 for D (5 bases). Looked up from germline, CDR1 is KGHDR and CDR2 is SFDVKD. There are 13 residues in the CDR3. The ends were cut back, 4 bases at V and 8 bases at J, with 11 bases in the middle. The CDR3 spells CATSEGAYDEQFF. The CDR3 DNA reads TGTGCCACCAGTGAGGGAGCGTACGATGAGCAGTTCTTC.

This chain links TRBV29-1 with TRBJ1-2, with a tentative D call TRBD1 (6 bases). This CDR3 is 10 amino acids long. CDR1 SQVTM and CDR2 ANQGSEA come from the germline V gene. The V end lost 6 bases, the J end lost 6 bases, and 8 bases lay between the germline ends. CDR3 loop: CSVGGNGYTF. In DNA form, the CDR3 reads TGCAGCGTAGGGGGAAATGGCTACACCTTC.

This clone came up once. This chain joins TRBV20-1 and TRBJ1-1; D gene unclear. V lost 4 bases, J lost 5 bases, and 8 bases lay in between. Germline V lookup: CDR1 DFQATT, CDR2 SNEGSKA (reference sequence). This CDR3 has 11 residues. The CDR3 sequence: CSAMWETEAFF. DNA for the CDR3: TGCAGTGCTATGTGGGAGACTGAAGCTTTCTTT.

J is TRBJ1-5 and V is TRBV29-1, with TRBD1 identical over 8 bases. Germline V gene data show CDR1 as SQVTM and CDR2 as ANQGSEA. The CDR3 contains 14 residues. With V trimmed by 4 bases and J by 2 bases, 4 bases remained unmatched. The chain's CDR3 is CSVATGGGNQPQHF. Written as DNA, the CDR3 is TGCAGCGTTGCTACAGGGGGTGGCAATCAGCCCCAGCATTTT.

This rearrangement joins TRBV2 to TRBJ1-5; TRBD1 aligns across 7 bases. V shed 5 bases and J 0 bases; nucleotides not matched to a gene: 10. The CDR3 covers 17 residues. Germline lookup yields CDR1 SNHLY and CDR2 FYNNEI. This chain's CDR3 is CASSTGTEVSSNQPQHF. The CDR3 bases are TGTGCCAGCAGTACCGGGACAGAAGTTTCTAGCAATCAGCCCCAGCATTTT.